The 12 T cell receptor beta chains reported below all come from one sample, sequenced in a study of CD8+ T cells in alopecia areata. Reverse transcribed after extraction, RNA yielded cDNA as the sequencing template. Data came from immunoSEQ multiplex PCR; TCRdb stores just in-frame clones and leaves some out. In the table there are approximately 180,000 clones, around 60% of which are singletons. Sequences were derived from CD4+ T cells sorted from blood, sampled at week 0. These TCRs come from a human donor with alopecia areata.

The genes are TRBV7-2 and TRBJ1-5; the D gene is possibly TRBD1 (5 bases). Germline V gene data show CDR1 as SGHTA and CDR2 as FQGNSA. V gave up 1 base and J gave up 6 bases, with 7 bases separating them. This CDR3 is 13 amino acids long. This CDR3 reads CASSLGQRQPQHF. The CDR3 DNA follows: TGTGCCAGCAGCTTAGGACAGCGTCAGCCCCAGCATTTT. Supplemented by reference TRBV7-2 and TRBJ1-5, the full variable domain reads GAGVSQSPSNKVTEKGKDVELRCDPISGHTALYWYRQSLGQGLEFLIYFQGNSAPDKSGLPSDRFSAERTGGSVSTLTIQRTQQEDSAVYLCASSLGQRQPQHFGDGTRLSIL.

The rearrangement uses TRBV29-1 and TRBJ2-5, with 8 nucleotides matching TRBD2. The J call may be in error: the DNA end matches TRBJ2-7 better. Germline V CDR1 and CDR2: SQVTM, ANQGSEA. CDR3 length: 13 residues. CDR3 residues: CSVRAGGRYEQYF. The CDR3 nucleotides read TGCAGCGTCCGTGCGGGGGGCCGGTACGAGCAGTACTTC.

The chain carries TRBV7-9 and TRBJ1-6, with D possibly matching TRBD1 (5 bases). Germline V gene lookup returns CDR1 SEHNR and CDR2 FQNEAQ (reference sequence). The ends were cut back, 2 bases at V and 7 bases at J, with 18 bases in the middle. The CDR3 is made up of 17 amino acids. CDR3 sequence (DNA): TGTGCCAGCAGCTTATCCCCACTTAGGACACTAAATTCACCCCTCCACTTT. It yields the protein CASSLSPLRTLNSPLHF.

This chain connects TRBV10-3 to TRBJ2-5, with D perhaps TRBD1 or TRBD2 (5 bases each). Trimming cost V 3 bases and J 7 bases, with 18 bases left between them. The CDR3 loop spans 15 amino acids. Per the germline V gene, CDR1 is ENHRY and CDR2 is SYGVKD. CDR3 nucleotide sequence: TGTGCCATCAGTGAACGTCCGGGACGGCTAGCGACCCAGTACTTC. It translates to CAISERPGRLATQYF.

This clone has just one count. The V gene is TRBV6-5, the J gene TRBJ2-7, with 9 bases lining up with TRBD2. This CDR3 region has 15 residues. J gave up 7 bases and V 6 bases, and 13 bases lay outside the gene matches. Germline V gives CDR1 MNHEY, CDR2 SVGAGI. Here the CDR3 reads CASRKAGGRSREQYF. DNA for the CDR3: TGTGCCAGCAGAAAAGCGGGGGGCCGTTCCCGGGAGCAGTACTTC.

This clone was counted a few times. The J gene is TRBJ2-7, the V gene TRBV27, with 8 bases lining up with TRBD1. J gave up 3 bases and V 5 bases, and 3 bases lay outside the gene matches. This CDR3 has 13 amino acids. CDR1 and CDR2 from the germline V gene are MNHEY and SMNVEV (reference sequence). CDR3 in amino acids: CASSRGQDYEQYF. CDR3 nucleotide sequence: TGTGCCAGCAGTAGGGGACAGGACTACGAGCAGTACTTC.

The chain joins TRBV6-1 to TRBJ2-7; D is unclear. This CDR3 contains 12 residues. Germline lookup yields CDR1 MNHNS and CDR2 SASEGT. Trimming stripped 7 bases from V and 6 bases from J, with 13 bases between. The CDR3 spells CASTRPGGEQYF. As DNA, the CDR3 is TGTGCCAGCACTCGGCCGGGTGGCGAGCAGTACTTC.

This CDR3 is CASSIGGGATEAFF. The DNA of the CDR3 is TGTGCCAGTAGTATAGGGGGTGGGGCCACTGAAGCTTTCTTT. The rearrangement joins TRBV19 to TRBJ1-1; weak D call: TRBD1 (5 bases). CDR3 size: 14 residues. V gave up 1 base and J gave up 4 bases, with 10 bases separating them. Germline V gene sequence: CDR1 LNHDA, CDR2 SQIVND (reference sequence).

There are a few counts of this clone. V gene TRBV5-1 combines with J gene TRBJ1-1; perhaps TRBD1 as D (6 bases). The germline V gene encodes CDR1 SGHRS and CDR2 YFSETQ. Deletions cut 3 bases from V and 4 bases from J, with 16 bases between. The CDR3 is made up of 15 amino acids. The DNA of the CDR3 is TGCGCCAGCAGCTCGGAGGGGGGGCGATTCACTGAAGCTTTCTTT. It specifies CASSSEGGRFTEAFF.

This clone appeared a single time. The chain uses TRBV4-1 and TRBJ2-5; 7 positions agree with TRBD2. This CDR3 region has 16 residues. V lost 2 bases to trimming and J lost 2 bases; unmatched junction nucleotides: 8. The V gene's germline CDR1 is MGHRA and CDR2 YSYEKL. CDR3 loop: CASSQLGGGNQETQYF. The DNA of the CDR3 is TGCGCCAGCAGCCAATTGGGGGGGGGAAATCAAGAGACCCAGTACTTC.

This clone came up a few times. The J gene is TRBJ2-4, the V gene TRBV6-6; 11 nucleotides agree with TRBD1. CDR1 and CDR2 (germline): MNHNY, SVGAGI (reference sequence). CDR3 length equals 16 residues. Trimming removed 6 bases from V and 3 bases from J; junction bases left unmatched: 7. The DNA for the CDR3 is TGTGCCAGCAGGACGGGACAGGGGGTAGTCAAAAACATTCAGTACTTC. This translates into CASRTGQGVVKNIQYF.

The chain employs TRBV29-1 and TRBJ1-1, with D perhaps TRBD1 (6 bases). Germline CDR1 and CDR2: SQVTM and ANQGSEA. CDR3 length equals 12 residues. The CDR3 DNA sequence: TGCACCTCTAACCGGGTCTCCAGGGGAGCTTTCTTT. This gives the protein CTSNRVSRGAFF.